The 31 T cell receptor beta chains given below trace back to one sample, sequenced in a study of early T cells in non-severe SARS-CoV-2 infection. TCRdb reanalysed the 5' RACE reads using MiXCR and keeps one entry per CDR3 protein. The profile covers some 58,000 distinct CDR3 sequences, with approximately 10% appearing a single time and just under 3% taken by the ten largest. Sequencing used whole blood, obtained at baseline. The receptors shown here come from an adult who was a healthcare worker with PCR-confirmed SARS-CoV-2 infection or an uninfected control (not recorded which).

This clonotype was observed at least ten times. The chain uses TRBV12-5 and TRBJ2-7; D not certain. V lost 6 bases and J 0 bases, leaving 3 bases between the germline ends. The germline gives CDR1 LGHNT, CDR2 FRNRAP. This CDR3 is built from 11 residues. The CDR3 protein is CASGASYEQYF. The CDR3 bases are TGTGCTAGTGGCGCCTCCTACGAGCAGTACTTC.

The chain uses TRBV11-2 and TRBJ1-5; possibly TRBD1 for D (5 bases). V was clipped by 3 bases and J by 9 bases, with 12 bases between them. The length of the CDR3 is 13 residues. Germline CDR1 reads SGHAT; CDR2 reads FQNNGV. The CDR3, as DNA: TGTGCCAGCAGCTTGGGGCCTAGGGGGCCCCAGCATTTT. This encodes CASSLGPRGPQHF.

V and J are TRBV7-6 and TRBJ2-3; D remains unclear. From germline, CDR1 is SGHVS and CDR2 FNYEAQ. This CDR3 contains 12 residues. V lost 5 bases to trimming and J lost 6 bases, with 9 bases between them. In nucleotides, the CDR3 is TGTGCCAGCAGCCCGCTCCGGGATACGCAGTATTTT. Translation: CASSPLRDTQYF.

V usage is TRBV24-1 and J usage is TRBJ2-7; D is perhaps TRBD1 (5 bases). Germline CDR1 reads KGHDR; CDR2 reads SFDVKD. V lost 1 base and J 0 bases, leaving 12 bases between the germline ends. This CDR3 is built from 16 residues. CDR3 in amino acids: CATSDLRQLYSYEQYF. The CDR3 DNA reads as TGTGCCACCAGTGATTTACGACAGCTTTACTCCTACGAGCAGTACTTC.

V and J are TRBV7-8 and TRBJ2-1; D gene uncertain. This CDR3 is 18 amino acids long. V was trimmed by 1 base and J by 0 bases, leaving 16 bases between them. Germline CDR1 SGHVS, CDR2 FQNEAQ. CDR3 sequence reads: CASSLEVRVLVSYNEQFF. CDR3 nucleotide sequence: TGTGCCAGCAGCTTAGAGGTTAGGGTCTTAGTCTCCTACAATGAGCAGTTCTTC.

This clonotype was seen only a few times. The chain employs TRBV9 and TRBJ2-3, with 10 bases aligning to TRBD2. The CDR3 has 16 residues. V gave up 0 bases and J gave up 2 bases; unmatched junction bases: 3. Looked up from germline, CDR1 is SGDLS and CDR2 is YYNGEE. As DNA, the CDR3 is TGTGCCAGCAGCGTAGGTCTAGCGGGGGCCACAGATACGCAGTATTTT. Translating gives CASSVGLAGATDTQYF. The full variable domain, completed using reference TRBV9 and TRBJ2-3, is DSGVTQTPKHLITATGQRVTLRCSPRSGDLSVYWYQQSLDQGLQFLIQYYNGEERAKGNILERFSAQQFPDLHSELNLSSLELGDSALYFCASSVGLAGATDTQYFGPGTRLTVL.

This clonotype has at least ten counts. The chain links TRBV9 to TRBJ1-1; possibly TRBD1 for D (5 bases). Germline V lookup: CDR1 SGDLS, CDR2 YYNGEE. Between the trimmed V and J ends, which lost 1 base and 1 base, there was a span of 11 bases. CDR3 length equals 15 residues. The CDR3 DNA reads TGTGCCAGCAGCGTACTGGGGGACCAGAACACTGAAGCTTTCTTT. It is translated as CASSVLGDQNTEAFF.

The J gene is TRBJ2-5, the V gene TRBV2; the match to TRBD2 covers 12 bases. Germline lookup yields CDR1 SNHLY and CDR2 FYNNEI. There are 15 residues in the CDR3. The V and J ends lost 4 bases and 1 base, in that order; junction bases with no gene match: 1. CDR3 sequence (DNA): TGTGCCAGCAGTGTACTAGCGGGGGGCCAAGAGACCCAGTACTTC. It yields the protein CASSVLAGGQETQYF.

V gene TRBV20-1 combines with J gene TRBJ1-6; D not certain. This CDR3 contains 13 residues. Germline V lookup: CDR1 DFQATT, CDR2 SNEGSKA (reference sequence). Trimming pared 5 bases from V and 9 bases from J, leaving 14 bases between. The CDR3 DNA reads TGCAGTGCTCGGATCCAAGGAGGTTCACCCCTCCACTTT. The encoded protein is CSARIQGGSPLHF.

V usage is TRBV7-6 and J usage is TRBJ1-1; 8 bases fit TRBD1. V lost 1 base to trimming and J lost 6 bases; unmatched junction nucleotides: 4. The CDR3 loop spans 14 amino acids. Germline-derived CDR1 and CDR2 are SGHVS and FNYEAQ. CDR3 DNA: TGTGCCAGCAGCTTAGGGACAGGGCGGGCTGAAGCTTTCTTT. Protein product: CASSLGTGRAEAFF.

This clonotype was seen at least ten times. This sequence joins TRBV15 and TRBJ1-1; D gene uncertain. Germline CDR1 reads LNHNV; CDR2 reads YYDKDF (reference sequence). The germline V and J ends were trimmed by 0 bases and 0 bases, with 11 bases remaining between them. The CDR3 contains 16 residues. The CDR3: CATSRDVVQLNTEAFF. In DNA form, the CDR3 reads TGTGCCACCAGCAGAGATGTCGTACAGCTGAACACTGAAGCTTTCTTT.

The chain couples TRBV6-5 to TRBJ1-1, with D maybe TRBD1 (6 bases). Germline loops: CDR1 MNHEY, CDR2 SVGAGI. CDR3 length equals 13 residues. The germline V and J ends were trimmed by 2 bases and 4 bases, with 8 bases remaining between them. The CDR3 coding sequence is TGTGCCAGCAGTTACCAGGGGTCCACTGAAGCTTTCTTT. The encoded protein is CASSYQGSTEAFF.

The chain joins TRBV20-1 to TRBJ1-2; 8 bases match TRBD1. J gave up 8 bases and V 5 bases, and 7 bases lay outside the gene matches. Germline V gene lookup returns CDR1 DFQATT and CDR2 SNEGSKA (reference sequence). This CDR3 is built from 12 residues. The CDR3 coding sequence is TGCAGTGCTGAGGGCAGGGGGCGAGGCTACACCTTC. Residues: CSAEGRGRGYTF.

This clonotype was counted between two and nine times. The CDR3 nucleotides read TGTGCCAGCATAGGGAGTAATTCACCCCTCCACTTT. Encoded protein: CASIGSNSPLHF. This rearrangement joins TRBV6-1 to TRBJ1-6; no firm D call. The CDR3 has 12 residues. Germline CDR1 and CDR2: MNHNS and SASEGT. Trimming left V 7 bases short and J 6 bases short, with 7 bases between.

The V call is TRBV12-3 or TRBV12-4, the J call TRBJ1-5; D is possibly TRBD1 (5 bases). V lost 6 bases and J lost 2, with 8 bases in between. This CDR3 is built from 13 residues. CDR3 region: CASSEGGNQPQHF. CDR3 sequence (DNA): TGTGCCAGCAGCGAAGGGGGCAATCAGCCCCAGCATTTT.

This clonotype was picked up a small number of times. V and J are TRBV5-1 and TRBJ2-7; 13 bases are a match to TRBD2. V lost 2 bases, J lost 6 bases, and 8 bases stayed unmatched. Germline CDR1 and CDR2: SGHRS and YFSETQ. CDR3 length equals 16 residues. The CDR3 loop is CASSLGLAGVPREQYF. The CDR3 DNA reads as TGCGCCAGCAGCTTAGGACTAGCGGGGGTCCCGCGCGAGCAGTACTTC. Drawing the rest from reference TRBV5-1 and TRBJ2-7, the complete variable domain is KAGVTQTPRYLIKTRGQQVTLSCSPISGHRSVSWYQQTPGQGLQFLFEYFSETQRNKGNFPGRFSGRQFSNSRSEMNVSTLELGDSALYLCASSLGLAGVPREQYFGPGTRLTVT.

The genes are TRBV6-4 and TRBJ2-1; a weak D match, TRBD2 (6 bases). The V end lost 0 bases, the J end lost 8 bases, and 14 bases lay between the germline ends. The CDR3 is 15 amino acids. Germline-derived CDR1 and CDR2 are MRHNA and SNTAGT. CDR3 bases: TGTGCCAGCAGTGACTCGAGGGGAGGTCACGATGAGCAGTTCTTC. Translated, it gives CASSDSRGGHDEQFF.

This clonotype has more than one count but fewer than ten. The chain has TRBV12-3 or TRBV12-4 and TRBJ2-3; a weak D match, TRBD2 (6 bases). This CDR3 is 13 amino acids long. The V end was cut by 7 bases, the J end by 4 bases, with 12 bases between. The CDR3 DNA reads TGTGCCAGCACCCCCCGGGGGTCAGATACGCAGTATTTT. Amino acids: CASTPRGSDTQYF.

The chain is built from TRBV5-4 and TRBJ1-2; D might be TRBD1 (5 bases). Germline loops: CDR1 SGHNT, CDR2 YYREEE (reference sequence). V dropped 4 bases and J dropped 2 bases, with 12 bases sitting between them. CDR3 length: 14 amino acids. In nucleotides, the CDR3 is TGTGCCAGCAGCCTGGCCGACAGAAACTATGGCTACACCTTC. Protein product: CASSLADRNYGYTF.

The rearrangement joins TRBV29-1 to TRBJ2-3; TRBD2 aligns across 10 bases. This CDR3 region has 14 residues. V gave up 5 bases and J gave up 1 base; unmatched junction bases: 3. CDR1 and CDR2 (germline): SQVTM, ANQGSEA. CDR3 amino acids: CSVTTSGGTDTQYF. The CDR3 DNA sequence: TGCAGCGTTACTACTAGCGGGGGCACAGATACGCAGTATTTT.

Here the CDR3 reads CASSSRDRGLAGELFF. For the CDR3, the DNA is TGTGCCAGCAGCTCCCGGGACAGGGGGCTGGCCGGGGAGCTGTTTTTT. The J gene is TRBJ2-2, the V gene TRBV7-9, with 12 bases matching TRBD1. CDR1 is SEHNR, CDR2 FQNEAQ, per germline (reference sequence). The CDR3 loop spans 16 amino acids. The junction had 6 bases not matched to a gene; V was cut back by 4 bases and J by 6 bases. Supplemented by reference TRBV7-9 and TRBJ2-2, the full variable domain reads DTGVSQNPRHKITKRGQNVTFRCDPISEHNRLYWYRQTLGQGPEFLTYFQNEAQLEKSRLLSDRFSAERPKGSFSTLEIQRTEQGDSAMYLCASSSRDRGLAGELFFGEGSRLTVL.

This clonotype has a count of ten or more. V gene TRBV12-3 or TRBV12-4 combines with J gene TRBJ1-2, with unresolved D. The CDR3 has 14 amino acids. Trimming took off 4 bases at V and 2 bases at J, with 11 bases between the two ends. CDR3 loop: CASSYTAINYGYTF. CDR3 DNA sequence: TGTGCCAGCAGTTACACAGCCATAAACTATGGCTACACCTTC.

This clonotype was recorded a few times. The chain has TRBV11-2 and TRBJ1-2; 7 bases map to TRBD1. The CDR3 runs 15 residues. CDR1 is SGHAT and CDR2 is FQNNGV in the germline V gene. V shed 6 bases and J 6 bases; nucleotides not matched to a gene: 13. Here the CDR3 DNA reads TGTGCCAGCAGAAAGCCCCCAGACAGGGAGCATGGCTACACCTTC. This codes for CASRKPPDREHGYTF.

This clonotype was recorded a few times. The junction and the germline gene differ at one end; a read error may be behind it. The chain joins TRBV19 to TRBJ1-2, with 7 bases aligning to TRBD1. From germline, CDR1 is LNHDA and CDR2 SQIVND (reference sequence). The CDR3 runs to 14 residues. CDR3 amino acids: CASSIPGTVYGLSF. For the CDR3, the DNA is TGTGCCAGTAGTATCCCCGGGACAGTGTATGGCTTGTCCTTC.

CDR3 nucleotides: TGTGCCAGCACGGGACAGCACTATGGCTACACCTTC. It is translated as CASTGQHYGYTF. The chain couples TRBV25-1 to TRBJ1-2; 7 bases align to TRBD1. The V gene end was trimmed by 7 bases and the J gene end by 3 bases; junction bases not matched to a gene: 2. This CDR3 contains 12 residues. Germline assignment: CDR1 MGHDK and CDR2 SYGVNS.

This clonotype was detected many times. This sequence joins TRBV12-3 or TRBV12-4 and TRBJ1-3, with a weak D call TRBD1 (6 bases). Between the trimmed V and J ends, which lost 4 bases and 1 base, there was a span of 14 bases. CDR3 length: 16 amino acids. The CDR3, as DNA: TGTGCCAGCAGTTCTAGCGGGACACTTTCTGGAAACACCATATATTTT. This gives the protein CASSSSGTLSGNTIYF.

The CDR3 DNA is TGCAGTGCTAGAGATACCGGACAGGGTCTGGGCACTGAAGCTTTCTTT. Translated, it gives CSARDTGQGLGTEAFF. V is TRBV20-1 and J is TRBJ1-1; TRBD1 aligns across 8 bases. The germline CDR1 and CDR2 sequences are DFQATT and SNEGSKA (reference sequence). This CDR3 has 16 residues. The ends lost 0 bases at V and 4 bases at J; junction bases unmatched: 10.

Many counts were recorded for this clonotype. The chain employs TRBV6-2 or TRBV6-3 and TRBJ2-7, with D unclear. Trimming removed 7 bases from V and 1 base from J, with 17 bases in between. The CDR3 totals 15 residues. CDR1 and CDR2 (germline): MNHEY, SVGEGT. This chain's CDR3 is CASTHYTPRSYEQYF. Written as DNA, the CDR3 is TGTGCCAGCACCCACTACACCCCTCGTTCCTACGAGCAGTACTTC.

This clonotype was counted at least ten times. The chain recombines TRBV7-6 with TRBJ1-1; no clear D. This CDR3 is built from 13 residues. Germline loops: CDR1 SGHVS, CDR2 FNYEAQ. Trimming removed 1 base at V and 8 bases at J, with 11 bases between. The CDR3 sequence: CASSLGGVGEAFF. In nucleotides, the CDR3 is TGTGCCAGCAGCTTAGGCGGGGTGGGCGAAGCTTTCTTT.

This clonotype was observed many times. The J gene is TRBJ2-5, the V gene TRBV12-3 or TRBV12-4, with 9 bases matching TRBD2. V was clipped by 6 bases and J by 5 bases; unmatched bases: 10. CDR3 size: 15 residues. The CDR3 sequence: CASRAGTSRVETQYF. In nucleotides, the CDR3 is TGTGCCAGCAGAGCCGGGACTAGCCGTGTGGAGACCCAGTACTTC.

This chain joins TRBV5-4 and TRBJ2-2, with D unresolved. The V and J ends lost 2 bases and 6 bases respectively, with 8 bases between them. This CDR3 has 13 amino acids. Germline V lookup: CDR1 SGHNT, CDR2 YYREEE (reference sequence). CDR3 protein: CASSFSSPGELFF. The CDR3 nucleotides are TGTGCCAGCAGCTTCAGTTCGCCCGGGGAGCTGTTTTTT. Looking up the rest from reference TRBV5-4 and TRBJ2-2 gives the full variable domain: ETGVTQSPTHLIKTRGQQVTLRCSSQSGHNTVSWYQQALGQGPQFIFQYYREEENGRGNFPPRFSGLQFPNYSSELNVNALELDDSALYLCASSFSSPGELFFGEGSRLTVL.